This T cell receptor beta chain was retrieved from a study of blood T cell repertoires in COVID-19. On the study more broadly: Acute-phase and convalescent COVID-19 samples originated in the United States, Italy and Spain. PBMCs, B-cell-depleted T cells, or T cells were the source of the cDNA or gDNA that made up the material.

The CDR3 extends over 16 amino acids. V shed 4 bases and J 3 bases; nucleotides not matched to a gene: 9. The germline V gene has CDR1 SGHTS and CDR2 YDEGEE. Original processing notes: Estimation of nucleated cell counts relied on the amplification of reference gene primers. Only in-frame clones appear in the TCRdb table, and some are missing; sequencing was by immunoSEQ multiplex PCR. The V and J calls and clone size come from that table; D and trimming were worked out from the DNA. The sample has about 77,000 clones, more than 70% seen once. The chain joins TRBV5-8 to TRBJ2-3; TRBD2 aligns across 9 bases. Sequenced: peripheral blood. The sequence derives from a man aged 65 to 79 with active or convalescent COVID-19. The CDR3 nucleotides are TGTGCCAGCAGCCTTGAGGGACTAGCAATGACAGATACGCAGTATTTT. Protein sequence: CASSLEGLAMTDTQYF. Variable domain in full (rest from reference TRBV5-8 and TRBJ2-3): EAGVTQSPTHLIKTRGQQATLRCSPISGHTSVYWYQQALGLGLQFLLWYDEGEERNRGNFPPRFSGRQFPNYSSELNVNALELEDSALYLCASSLEGLAMTDTQYFGPGTRLTVL.